These 17 T cell receptor beta chains originate from one sample sequenced in a study of immune heterogeneity within non-small cell lung tumors (dated by TCRdb to 2017 to 2018). TCRdb shows the sequencer as HiSeq X Ten. The TCR beta CDR3 region was amplified with a multiplex PCR system whose first round ran for approximately 10 cycles using 32 V-gene forward primers and 13 J-gene reverse primers. The public reads were quality trimmed at Q25 with fastp and then assembled into clones with MiXCR by TCRdb, keeping productive beta chains. Every entry covers one CDR3 protein and lists the most common genes and DNA from its rows. This sample gives roughly 15,000 distinct CDR3 sequences in total; more than 30% of them show up just once. The ten largest clones take up approximately 14% of the sample. Genomic DNA was extracted from bulk tumor tissue and used as the TCR template, and approximately 600 ng gDNA was amplified per sample. During surgery, multiple biopsies were taken from each primary tumor, with sampling sites spaced as far apart as possible within the tumor mass. Patients in the study cohort, which was described as untreated, were newly diagnosed NSCLC cases going through curative surgery.

Input material: lung tumor tissue. These receptors all stem from a woman aged 50 to 65 with non-small cell lung cancer.

This clonotype was seen at least ten times. The chain is built from TRBV6-1 and TRBJ2-1, with TRBD2 matching 13 bases. Per germline, CDR1 MNHNS and CDR2 SASEGT. With V trimmed by 5 bases and J by 8 bases, 3 bases remained unmatched. This CDR3 spans 14 amino acids. CDR3 loop: CASSLLAGGHEQFF. CDR3 DNA sequence: TGTGCCAGCAGTTTACTAGCGGGAGGGCATGAGCAGTTCTTC.

This clonotype appeared many times. The chain links TRBV9 to TRBJ1-2; 8 nucleotides agree with TRBD1. Per germline, CDR1 SGDLS and CDR2 YYNGEE. Trimming took 0 bases from V and 4 from J; bases not matched to a gene: 14. CDR3 length equals 18 residues. For the CDR3, the DNA is TGTGCCAGCAGCGTAGCTGGGACAGGCGATGACGGCGGCTATGGCTACACCTTC. Its protein product is CASSVAGTGDDGGYGYTF.

This clonotype has a single count. J is TRBJ2-7 and V is TRBV6-2 or TRBV6-3, with 7 positions matching TRBD2. V dropped 0 bases and J dropped 6; count of bases not matched to a gene: 11. This CDR3 region has 16 residues. CDR1 MNHEY and CDR2 SVGEGT come from the germline V gene. CDR3 region: CASSYSRSGLAVEQYF. In DNA form, the CDR3 reads TGTGCCAGCAGTTACTCGAGGTCCGGCCTAGCGGTCGAGCAGTACTTC.

Turning to this clonotype: A much bigger clone sits one base away, suggesting this may be a read error. The V call is TRBV24-1, the J call TRBJ1-1; D remains unclear. Trimming cost V 8 bases and J 1 base, with 4 bases left between them. CDR1 is KGHDR, CDR2 SFDVKD, per germline. The CDR3 contains 11 residues. The CDR3 coding sequence is TGTGCCACCACGGAGAACACTGAAGCTTTCTTT. Translating gives CATTENTEAFF.

This clonotype was found once. This sequence may be a read error, since a much larger clone differs from it by one base. This chain links TRBV6-1 with TRBJ1-5; D not resolved. CDR3 length: 16 residues. Germline V lookup: CDR1 MNHNS, CDR2 SASEGT. The germline V and J ends were trimmed by 1 base and 6 bases, with 16 bases remaining between them. CDR3 nucleotide sequence: TGTGCCAGCAGTGAAGAAAACGGGGTTTGGGTTCAGCCCCAGCATTTT. It is translated as CASSEENGVWVQPQHF.

The CDR3 spells CASRVTSGGWLPETQYF. The CDR3 DNA follows: TGTGCCAGCAGGGTAACTAGCGGAGGATGGCTCCCGGAGACCCAGTACTTC. The V gene is TRBV6-1, the J gene TRBJ2-5, with 8 nucleotides matching TRBD2. Trimming at V came to 6 bases and at J to 5 bases, leaving 17 bases not matched to a gene. Germline lookup yields CDR1 MNHNS and CDR2 SASEGT. The CDR3 extends over 17 amino acids.

This clonotype is deemed medium-sized. The chain carries TRBV15 and TRBJ2-5; D is unresolved. This CDR3 is 13 amino acids long. Germline V gives CDR1 LNHNV, CDR2 YYDKDF (reference sequence). V lost 3 bases to trimming and J lost 5 bases, with 10 bases between them. CDR3 in amino acids: CATSRFGGETQYF. The CDR3, as DNA: TGTGCCACCAGCAGGTTTGGCGGTGAGACCCAGTACTTC.

By share, this clonotype ranks as medium-sized. The chain recombines TRBV18 with TRBJ1-1; 7 bases are shared with TRBD1. Germline assignment: CDR1 KGHSH and CDR2 LQKENI. This CDR3 is built from 14 residues. Unmatched junction bases numbered 6, after V lost 2 bases and J lost 6 bases. This CDR3 is CASSPARGSSEAFF. The CDR3 DNA reads as TGTGCCAGCTCACCAGCCAGGGGGTCTTCTGAAGCTTTCTTT. The complete variable domain, with remaining parts taken from reference TRBV18 and TRBJ1-1, reads NAGVMQNPRHLVRRRGQEARLRCSPMKGHSHVYWYRQLPEEGLKFMVYLQKENIIDESGMPKERFSAEFPKEGPSILRIQQVVRGDSAAYFCASSPARGSSEAFFGQGTRLTVV.

The chain couples TRBV28 to TRBJ2-7, with no clear D. This CDR3 comprises 12 residues. The V end lost 6 bases, the J end lost 4 bases, and 10 bases lay between the germline ends. The V gene's germline CDR1 is MDHEN and CDR2 SYDVKM. CDR3 nucleotides: TGTGCCAGCAGCTCGAGGCGGTACGAGCAGTACTTC. Translating it yields CASSSRRYEQYF.

V and J are TRBV30 and TRBJ1-2; a weak D match, TRBD1 (5 bases). V lost 3 bases to trimming and J lost 3 bases, with 17 bases between them. CDR1 is GTSNPN, CDR2 SVGIG, per germline (reference sequence). The CDR3 spans 15 residues. CDR3 protein: CAWSRRGAQDYGYTF. The CDR3 DNA is TGTGCCTGGAGCAGAAGAGGGGCACAGGACTATGGCTACACCTTC.

With respect to this clonotype: Given a much more abundant clone one base away, this may be a read error. The rearrangement uses TRBV7-9 and TRBJ2-3; 8 bases match TRBD2. Germline V gives CDR1 SEHNR, CDR2 FQNEAQ (reference sequence). This CDR3 region has 16 residues. CDR3 residues: CASTVPERESTDTEYF. The CDR3 nucleotides are TGTGCCAGCACCGTCCCCGAGCGGGAGAGCACAGATACGGAGTATTTT.

The chain's CDR3 is CASSQDTGKETQYF. DNA of the CDR3: TGTGCCAGCAGCCAAGATACAGGGAAAGAGACCCAGTACTTC. The chain carries TRBV3-1 and TRBJ2-5, with TRBD1 as a possible D gene (6 bases). The V gene lost 0 bases and the J gene lost 3 bases, with 8 bases spanning the gap. The germline gives CDR1 LGHDT, CDR2 YNNKEL (reference sequence). CDR3 length: 14 residues.

This clonotype was found many times. This chain joins TRBV5-1 and TRBJ2-1, with TRBD2 identical over 12 bases. The CDR3 runs 16 residues. CDR1 is SGHRS, CDR2 YFSETQ, per germline. V was pared by 0 bases and J by 6 bases, with 4 bases of the junction left unmatched. CDR3 in amino acids: CASSLAGGLAGNEQFF. DNA of the CDR3: TGCGCCAGCAGCTTGGCCGGGGGACTAGCGGGCAATGAGCAGTTCTTC.

By proportion, this clonotype is medium-sized. V and J are TRBV6-1 and TRBJ2-7, with 10 bases that match TRBD1. The CDR3 totals 18 residues. Losses at the gene ends were 0 bases for V and 3 bases for J; bases not matched to a gene: 11. Germline CDR1 MNHNS, CDR2 SASEGT. The CDR3 DNA reads TGTGCCAGCAGTGAAGCGACCCCCGGGACAGGGGTTCTCTACGAGCAGTACTTC. It specifies CASSEATPGTGVLYEQYF.

V is TRBV5-5 and J is TRBJ2-5; 8 bases map to TRBD1. With V trimmed by 4 bases and J by 2 bases, 4 bases remained unmatched. Germline V lookup: CDR1 SGHKS, CDR2 YYEKEE (reference sequence). The CDR3 extends over 14 amino acids. CDR3 residues: CASSMTGDQETQYF. The DNA for the CDR3 is TGTGCCAGCAGCATGACAGGGGATCAAGAGACCCAGTACTTC. The complete variable domain, with remaining parts taken from reference TRBV5-5 and TRBJ2-5, reads DAGVTQSPTHLIKTRGQQVTLRCSPISGHKSVSWYQQVLGQGPQFIFQYYEKEERGRGNFPDRFSARQFPNYSSELNVNALLLGDSALYLCASSMTGDQETQYFGPGTRLLVL.

In this sample, this clonotype turned up a few times. This could be a read error, since a much larger clone is one nucleotide away. This rearrangement joins TRBV7-9 to TRBJ1-2; TRBD1 agrees at 8 bases. The junction had 6 bases not matched to a gene; V was cut back by 7 bases and J by 5 bases. The CDR3 has 13 residues. The germline V gene has CDR1 SEHNR and CDR2 FQNEAQ (reference sequence). The CDR3 loop reads CASITDREYGYTF. The CDR3 nucleotides read TGTGCCAGCATCACGGACAGGGAGTATGGCTACACCTTC.

Points on this clonotype: Possible read error: a much larger clone is one base away. The V call is TRBV19, the J call TRBJ2-2; TRBD1 or TRBD2 may be the D gene (5 bases each). Germline V gene sequence: CDR1 LNHDA, CDR2 SQIVND (reference sequence). This CDR3 is built from 19 residues. V lost 0 bases and J 1 base, leaving 18 bases between the germline ends. The CDR3 sequence is CASSIETRGEFLNTGELFF. CDR3 DNA: TGTGCCAGTAGTATAGAAACTAGAGGGGAATTCCTGAACACCGGGGAGCTGTTTTTT.